These 31 T cell receptor beta chains were all obtained from the same sample, sequenced in a study of cytomegalovirus exposure and HLA in healthy donors. Clones were read by immunoSEQ multiplex PCR, and TCRdb kept only the in-frame ones, dropping some. This repertoire shows about 130,000 clones, approximately 92% found once; its top ten account for about 10%. Material: PBMCs. These receptors were obtained from a young woman in good health and CMV-seropositive.

The rearrangement uses TRBV10-3 and TRBJ2-2; possibly TRBD1 for D (5 bases). Trimming took off 8 bases at V and 6 bases at J, with 16 bases between the two ends. The CDR3 is 14 residues long. The germline V gene encodes CDR1 ENHRY and CDR2 SYGVKD. The CDR3: CAILDSRAPGELFF. The CDR3 bases are TGTGCCATCCTCGACTCCAGGGCTCCCGGGGAGCTGTTTTTT.

CDR3 DNA: TGTGCCAGCAGTTTCTTGGGCCGCACAGATACGCAGTATTTT. It encodes CASSFLGRTDTQYF. This chain links TRBV28 with TRBJ2-3; D is undetermined. V lost 3 bases and J lost 1, with 8 bases in between. The CDR3 has 14 residues. Germline CDR1 and CDR2: MDHEN and SYDVKM.

This chain connects TRBV19 to TRBJ1-1, with D unresolved. V dropped 3 bases and J dropped 1 base, with 9 bases sitting between them. Germline CDR1 reads LNHDA; CDR2 reads SQIVND (reference sequence). The CDR3 covers 14 residues. The CDR3 region has the DNA TGTGCCAGTAGTATGTTAGTTAAGAACACTGAAGCTTTCTTT. This sequence encodes CASSMLVKNTEAFF.

The rearrangement uses TRBV7-6 and TRBJ2-3, with a possible D match to TRBD2 (6 bases). Germline V gives CDR1 SGHVS, CDR2 FNYEAQ. Trimming removed 0 bases at V and 2 bases at J, with 12 bases between. The CDR3 is 16 amino acids. The CDR3 coding sequence is TGTGCCAGCAGCTTAGCTCCGGGCGGGGTCACAGATACGCAGTATTTT. Residues: CASSLAPGGVTDTQYF.

The chain carries TRBV27 and TRBJ1-1; a weak D match, TRBD1 (5 bases). Per germline, CDR1 MNHEY and CDR2 SMNVEV (reference sequence). V was clipped by 6 bases and J by 4 bases, with 15 bases between them. The CDR3 runs to 14 residues. CDR3: CASRHVVGGTEAFF. CDR3 in DNA: TGTGCCAGCAGGCATGTGGTCGGGGGCACTGAAGCTTTCTTT.

The chain employs TRBV10-1 and TRBJ2-1; 8 bases map to TRBD1. Trimming at V came to 4 bases and at J to 5 bases, leaving 10 bases not matched to a gene. Germline-derived CDR1 and CDR2 are WNHNN and SYGVQD (reference sequence). This CDR3 spans 16 amino acids. The CDR3 nucleotides are TGCGCCAGCAGTGCTACAGGGGGAAGGCGCGACAATGAGCAGTTCTTC. It yields the protein CASSATGGRRDNEQFF.

V usage is TRBV4-1 and J usage is TRBJ1-4, with a tentative D call TRBD1 (5 bases). The CDR3 runs 15 residues. CDR1 is MGHRA, CDR2 YSYEKL, per germline. V lost 0 bases and J 8 bases, leaving 13 bases between the germline ends. Here the CDR3 DNA reads TGCGCCAGCAGCCAAGACCAGGGCTTGGGAGAAAAACTGTTTTTT. Translating it yields CASSQDQGLGEKLFF.

This chain links TRBV6-6 with TRBJ2-7; maybe TRBD2 (6 bases). The length of the CDR3 is 16 residues. Deletions cut 2 bases from V and 2 bases from J, with 16 bases between. The germline V gene has CDR1 MNHNY and CDR2 SVGAGI (reference sequence). The CDR3 nucleotides are TGTGCCAGCAGTTACGACTGGGCGGGGCGCACCTACGAGCAGTACTTC. Translating gives CASSYDWAGRTYEQYF.

The rearrangement uses TRBV10-2 and TRBJ2-7; 12 bases map to TRBD2. The germline V gene has CDR1 WSHSY and CDR2 SAAADI. With V trimmed by 6 bases and J by 2 bases, 5 bases remained unmatched. The CDR3 is 15 residues long. The CDR3 sequence: CASSILAGGTYEQYF. The CDR3 bases are TGCGCCAGCAGCATACTAGCGGGGGGAACCTACGAGCAGTACTTC.

This clone has only one observation. The chain employs TRBV9 and TRBJ1-2, with D possibly matching TRBD1 (5 bases). Trimming left V 4 bases short and J 4 bases short, with 11 bases between. The CDR3 covers 13 residues. Germline CDR1 is SGDLS and CDR2 is YYNGEE. The CDR3 sequence is CASSNGTVYGYTF. The CDR3 DNA sequence: TGTGCCAGCAGCAACGGGACTGTCTATGGCTACACCTTC.

The rearrangement joins TRBV28 to TRBJ1-1, with D perhaps matching TRBD1 (5 bases). Germline CDR1 is MDHEN and CDR2 is SYDVKM. The length of the CDR3 is 18 residues. The germline V and J ends were trimmed by 2 bases and 0 bases, with 19 bases remaining between them. Here the CDR3 DNA reads TGTGCCAGCAGTTTACGCCAACAGGAAAAGGGTATGAACACTGAAGCTTTCTTT. This codes for CASSLRQQEKGMNTEAFF. The full variable domain, rest sourced from reference TRBV28 and TRBJ1-1, is DVKVTQSSRYLVKRTGEKVFLECVQDMDHENMFWYRQDPGLGLRLIYFSYDVKMKEKGDIPEGYSVSREKKERFSLILESASTNQTSMYLCASSLRQQEKGMNTEAFFGQGTRLTVV.

The gene calls are TRBV6-6 and TRBJ2-2, with 8 bases lining up with TRBD1. The CDR3 sequence is 15 residues long. Germline lookup yields CDR1 MNHNY and CDR2 SVGAGI (reference sequence). The junction had 4 bases not matched to a gene; V was cut back by 7 bases and J by 0 bases. The CDR3 loop is CASTAGGANTGELFF. CDR3 sequence (DNA): TGTGCCAGCACCGCAGGGGGCGCGAACACCGGGGAGCTGTTTTTT.

The V call is TRBV7-9, the J call TRBJ2-2; maybe TRBD1 (5 bases). The V and J ends lost 5 bases and 3 bases respectively, with 10 bases between them. CDR1 SEHNR and CDR2 FQNEAQ come from the germline V gene (reference sequence). The CDR3 loop spans 14 amino acids. The CDR3 is CASSLSTDTGELFF. The CDR3 nucleotides are TGTGCCAGCAGCCTTTCGACAGACACCGGGGAGCTGTTTTTT.

The chain has TRBV28 and TRBJ1-1; no definite D call. V was clipped by 6 bases and J by 1 base, with 12 bases between them. CDR1 is MDHEN and CDR2 is SYDVKM in the germline V gene. The CDR3 sequence is 14 residues long. The CDR3 bases are TGTGCCAGCAGCTCCGGGCGGGGGAACACTGAAGCTTTCTTT. It translates to CASSSGRGNTEAFF.

The rearrangement uses TRBV6-5 and TRBJ1-5, with TRBD1 matching 8 bases. Per the germline V gene, CDR1 is MNHEY and CDR2 is SVGAGI. The CDR3 sequence is 13 residues long. J gave up 5 bases and V 8 bases, and 5 bases lay outside the gene matches. CDR3 sequence reads: CASSRGPDQPQHF. CDR3 DNA: TGTGCCAGCTCCAGGGGGCCGGATCAGCCCCAGCATTTT.

The rearrangement links TRBV4-2 to TRBJ2-3, with TRBD2 matching 8 bases. Trimming cost V 2 bases and J 2 bases; bases outside gene matches: 9. Germline CDR1 reads LGHNA; CDR2 reads YNFKEQ. This CDR3 is 17 amino acids long. The CDR3 nucleotides are TGTGCCAGCAGCCAATCTTCAAGCGGGGGATCCACAGATACGCAGTATTTT. Residues: CASSQSSSGGSTDTQYF.

In this sample, this clone turned up a few times. The chain is built from TRBV28 and TRBJ2-3; D uncertain. The germline V and J ends were trimmed by 5 bases and 1 base, with 7 bases remaining between them. CDR1 is MDHEN and CDR2 is SYDVKM in the germline V gene. CDR3 length: 13 amino acids. The CDR3 loop reads CASSPQGTDTQYF. DNA of the CDR3: TGTGCCAGCAGTCCGCAGGGCACAGATACGCAGTATTTT. The whole variable domain, remainder taken from reference TRBV28 and TRBJ2-3, is DVKVTQSSRYLVKRTGEKVFLECVQDMDHENMFWYRQDPGLGLRLIYFSYDVKMKEKGDIPEGYSVSREKKERFSLILESASTNQTSMYLCASSPQGTDTQYFGPGTRLTVL.

This rearrangement joins TRBV7-6 to TRBJ1-1; maybe TRBD1 (6 bases). Germline CDR1 and CDR2: SGHVS and FNYEAQ. The CDR3 covers 12 residues. Trimming stripped 1 base from V and 8 bases from J, with 8 bases between. The DNA of the CDR3 is TGTGCCAGCAGCTTAGATAGGGGGGAAGCTTTCTTT. It translates to CASSLDRGEAFF.

The rearrangement joins TRBV5-6 to TRBJ1-4, with unresolved D. CDR1 SGHDT and CDR2 YYEEEE come from the germline V gene. V gave up 0 bases and J gave up 0 bases, with 12 bases separating them. CDR3 length: 17 residues. The CDR3 sequence: CASSLAVGGATNEKLFF. The CDR3 coding sequence is TGTGCCAGCAGCTTGGCTGTTGGCGGGGCAACTAATGAAAAACTGTTTTTT.

This chain links TRBV28 with TRBJ1-2; 7 bases are a match to TRBD1. V shed 2 bases and J 7 bases; nucleotides not matched to a gene: 13. Looked up from germline, CDR1 is MDHEN and CDR2 is SYDVKM. This CDR3 has 16 amino acids. The DNA for the CDR3 is TGTGCCAGCAGTTTAAGAATATCTAAAAAGGGGGCTGGCTACACCTTC. Translation gives CASSLRISKKGAGYTF.

In nucleotides, the CDR3 is TGTGCCTGGGGGGGACATCTGTCTTATAATTCACCCCTCCACTTT. Its protein product is CAWGGHLSYNSPLHF. The gene calls are TRBV30 and TRBJ1-6; perhaps TRBD1 as D (6 bases). Trimming removed 5 bases from V and 4 bases from J, with 15 bases in between. Germline assignment: CDR1 GTSNPN and CDR2 SVGIG (reference sequence). This CDR3 has 15 residues.

This clone was counted once. The rearrangement links TRBV5-1 to TRBJ1-1; possible D gene TRBD1, 5 bases. The V gene lost 6 bases and the J gene lost 0 bases, with 18 bases spanning the gap. The CDR3 totals 16 residues. Germline CDR1 and CDR2: SGHRS and YFSETQ. The CDR3, as DNA: TGCGCCAGCAACGCGGACATCTTCGACATGAACACTGAAGCTTTCTTT. The encoded protein is CASNADIFDMNTEAFF.

About this clone: The same CDR3 arises from other DNA sequences in this sample as well. The gene calls are TRBV7-9 and TRBJ2-7; possible D gene TRBD1, 5 bases. The CDR3 has 13 residues. V lost 3 bases to trimming and J lost 2 bases, with 8 bases between them. Germline V gene sequence: CDR1 SEHNR, CDR2 FQNEAQ (reference sequence). The CDR3 coding sequence is TGTGCCAGCAGCTTGGGGCGGACCTACGAGCAGTACTTC. Protein sequence: CASSLGRTYEQYF. The full variable domain, its missing parts supplied by reference TRBV7-9 and TRBJ2-7, is DTGVSQNPRHKITKRGQNVTFRCDPISEHNRLYWYRQTLGQGPEFLTYFQNEAQLEKSRLLSDRFSAERPKGSFSTLEIQRTEQGDSAMYLCASSLGRTYEQYFGPGTRLTVT.

This chain uses TRBV28 with TRBJ2-3, with TRBD1 matching over 9 bases. CDR3 length equals 16 residues. Looked up from germline, CDR1 is MDHEN and CDR2 is SYDVKM. After removal of 3 bases from V and 4 bases from J, the junction contained 8 bases not matched to a gene. This CDR3 is CASSFTGQGGSDTQYF. DNA of the CDR3: TGTGCCAGCAGTTTCACGGGACAGGGAGGATCAGATACGCAGTATTTT.

The genes are TRBV6-6 and TRBJ1-1; weak D call: TRBD1 (5 bases). The CDR3 sequence is 15 residues long. Germline V gene data show CDR1 as MNHNY and CDR2 as SVGAGI (reference sequence). V was clipped by 0 bases and J by 1 base, with 9 bases between them. CDR3 region: CASSYSQGSNTEAFF. CDR3 sequence (DNA): TGTGCCAGCAGTTACTCGCAGGGCTCGAACACTGAAGCTTTCTTT.

This clone was detected only once. CDR3 DNA sequence: TGCGCCAGCAGTCCCTCGTTGGCGGGGAGCTACGAGCAGTACTTC. Amino acid sequence: CASSPSLAGSYEQYF. The chain carries TRBV4-1 and TRBJ2-7, with D perhaps TRBD2 (6 bases). The CDR3 is 15 amino acids. Trimming left V 6 bases short and J 3 bases short, with 18 bases between. The germline V gene has CDR1 MGHRA and CDR2 YSYEKL.

The chain is built from TRBV11-2 and TRBJ2-7; D may be TRBD1 (6 bases). The germline V and J ends were trimmed by 2 bases and 2 bases, with 13 bases remaining between them. This CDR3 comprises 15 residues. Per the germline V gene, CDR1 is SGHAT and CDR2 is FQNNGV. In DNA form, the CDR3 reads TGTGCCAGCAGCTTAAGGACAGTGGGCACCTACGAGCAGTACTTC. This sequence encodes CASSLRTVGTYEQYF.

This rearrangement joins TRBV7-9 to TRBJ1-5, with a possible D match to TRBD1 (6 bases). Trimming pared 5 bases from V and 3 bases from J, leaving 20 bases between. Germline V lookup: CDR1 SEHNR, CDR2 FQNEAQ (reference sequence). The CDR3 spans 17 residues. This CDR3 reads CASSDGRQGSLNQPQHF. The DNA for the CDR3 is TGTGCCAGCAGCGACGGTCGTCAGGGGTCTCTCAATCAGCCCCAGCATTTT.

The chain uses TRBV15 and TRBJ1-2; 9 bases are shared with TRBD1. The V gene's germline CDR1 is LNHNV and CDR2 YYDKDF (reference sequence). The CDR3 consists of 14 residues. The ends lost 6 bases at V and 8 bases at J; junction bases unmatched: 10. The CDR3 spells CATRADRGLGGYTF. CDR3 bases: TGTGCCACCAGGGCGGACAGGGGTTTGGGAGGCTACACCTTC.

This clone occurred a few times. This chain uses TRBV6-5 with TRBJ1-6; 7 bases fit TRBD1. CDR3 size: 14 residues. Trimming removed 4 bases from V and 7 bases from J; junction bases left unmatched: 4. Germline CDR1 reads MNHEY; CDR2 reads SVGAGI. DNA for the CDR3: TGTGCCAGCAGTTCCGGGACAGCCAATTCACCCCTCCACTTT. Translating it yields CASSSGTANSPLHF.

Here the CDR3 reads CASSTQGGTQYF. CDR3 DNA: TGTGCCAGCAGCACACAGGGTGGTACCCAGTACTTC. This sequence joins TRBV6-5 and TRBJ2-5; tentative D call: TRBD1 (6 bases). V lost 6 bases to trimming and J lost 8 bases, with 13 bases between them. The CDR3 spans 12 residues. CDR1 MNHEY and CDR2 SVGAGI come from the germline V gene.